Here is one T cell receptor beta chain with its context. This clone was seen many times. The antigen it recognizes is unknown. No qualities accompany the bases; no much larger clone lies one base away. Receptor amplification or capture employed the immunoSEQ multiplex PCR assay. Rearranged TCR beta chain sequences were amplified with the hsTCRB Kit following the manufacturer's protocol. Sequencing of TCRB libraries was carried out on an Illumina MiSeq. The authors processed their data as follows. The proprietary platform of the kit vendor was used for demultiplexing, trimming and gene mapping. TCRdb limited this immuneACCESS table to in-frame rearrangements with V and J called. A share of clones is missing; checked studies link under half to unresolved V genes, and the rest is unexplained. V and J calls and clone size come straight from that table; D and trimming were deduced from the DNA. The sample contains about 92,000 clones, roughly 78% of them found a single time. The biggest ten clones account for roughly 6.9% of the sample.

This sample stems from a study of a mutant IDH1 vaccine in newly diagnosed glioma listed by TCRdb under 2021. In the study overall: The approximately 29 treated patients were approximately 62% male and approximately 40% female, with a mean age of about 38 years. Before enrollment, most patients had been given radiochemotherapy with temozolomide as standard therapy, while the rest had received either radiotherapy alone or temozolomide alone. For exploratory analyses, longitudinal TCRB deep sequencing was carried out in 25 to 30 treated patients wherever samples were available. Peripheral blood was drawn at six visits: V03 (baseline), V05, V07, V10, V12 and V13. What the work shows at the level of the full study, not this receptor alone: Immune responses induced by the vaccine were seen in roughly 92% of patients across multiple MHC alleles. It was noted by the authors that analyses of patient blood samples could not be reproduced owing to sample limitations. Selection of PBMC samples for TCRB deep sequencing was based on availability. Pseudoprogression appeared unrelated to alterations in the top peripheral T cell clonotypes detected by TCRB sequencing.

What the time point label conveys for this sample: baseline, week 1 (first vaccination visit). The sample's treatment or condition label, decoded: pre-vaccination baseline after standard-of-care therapy. All donors had newly diagnosed IDH1-mutant astrocytomas of WHO grade 3 or 4 that showed loss of nuclear ATRX. The samples were drawn from NOA16, a multicentre, single-arm, open-label phase I trial in Germany that tested a mutant IDH1 peptide vaccine in humans for the first time. For immunogenicity testing, the blood drawn at visit V03 was used as the baseline sample. Genomic DNA for TCRB sequencing was extracted from EDTA blood using the DNeasy Blood and Tissue Kit. The sample in question was PBMCs, obtained from a glioma patient treated with radiotherapy, temozolomide or both. The TCR comes from a man aged 35-49 years with glioma.

Read as DNA, the sequence is TGTGCCAGCAGCTTAGAGGCAGAGACCCAGTACTTC. It is translated as CASSLEAETQYF. The sequence joins TRBV7-6 to TRBJ2-5; the D gene lacks a confident call. CDR1 and CDR2 (SGHVS, FNYEAQ) derive from the germline V gene. V is shortened by 1 base, J by 4 bases, and the region joining them spans 4 bases. The CDR3 sequence holds 12 residues, the cysteine and phenylalanine included. Kept here is only the CDR3 DNA, which spans 36 bases and is read in frame from base 1. The full variable domain, with segments outside the CDR3 supplied by the reference TRBV7-6 and TRBJ2-5 proteins, appears as GAGVSQSPRYKVTKRGQDVALRCDPISGHVSLYWYRQALGQGPEFLTYFNYEAQQDKSGLPNDRFSAERPEGSISTLTIQRTEQRDSAMYRCASSLEAETQYFGPGTRLLVL.